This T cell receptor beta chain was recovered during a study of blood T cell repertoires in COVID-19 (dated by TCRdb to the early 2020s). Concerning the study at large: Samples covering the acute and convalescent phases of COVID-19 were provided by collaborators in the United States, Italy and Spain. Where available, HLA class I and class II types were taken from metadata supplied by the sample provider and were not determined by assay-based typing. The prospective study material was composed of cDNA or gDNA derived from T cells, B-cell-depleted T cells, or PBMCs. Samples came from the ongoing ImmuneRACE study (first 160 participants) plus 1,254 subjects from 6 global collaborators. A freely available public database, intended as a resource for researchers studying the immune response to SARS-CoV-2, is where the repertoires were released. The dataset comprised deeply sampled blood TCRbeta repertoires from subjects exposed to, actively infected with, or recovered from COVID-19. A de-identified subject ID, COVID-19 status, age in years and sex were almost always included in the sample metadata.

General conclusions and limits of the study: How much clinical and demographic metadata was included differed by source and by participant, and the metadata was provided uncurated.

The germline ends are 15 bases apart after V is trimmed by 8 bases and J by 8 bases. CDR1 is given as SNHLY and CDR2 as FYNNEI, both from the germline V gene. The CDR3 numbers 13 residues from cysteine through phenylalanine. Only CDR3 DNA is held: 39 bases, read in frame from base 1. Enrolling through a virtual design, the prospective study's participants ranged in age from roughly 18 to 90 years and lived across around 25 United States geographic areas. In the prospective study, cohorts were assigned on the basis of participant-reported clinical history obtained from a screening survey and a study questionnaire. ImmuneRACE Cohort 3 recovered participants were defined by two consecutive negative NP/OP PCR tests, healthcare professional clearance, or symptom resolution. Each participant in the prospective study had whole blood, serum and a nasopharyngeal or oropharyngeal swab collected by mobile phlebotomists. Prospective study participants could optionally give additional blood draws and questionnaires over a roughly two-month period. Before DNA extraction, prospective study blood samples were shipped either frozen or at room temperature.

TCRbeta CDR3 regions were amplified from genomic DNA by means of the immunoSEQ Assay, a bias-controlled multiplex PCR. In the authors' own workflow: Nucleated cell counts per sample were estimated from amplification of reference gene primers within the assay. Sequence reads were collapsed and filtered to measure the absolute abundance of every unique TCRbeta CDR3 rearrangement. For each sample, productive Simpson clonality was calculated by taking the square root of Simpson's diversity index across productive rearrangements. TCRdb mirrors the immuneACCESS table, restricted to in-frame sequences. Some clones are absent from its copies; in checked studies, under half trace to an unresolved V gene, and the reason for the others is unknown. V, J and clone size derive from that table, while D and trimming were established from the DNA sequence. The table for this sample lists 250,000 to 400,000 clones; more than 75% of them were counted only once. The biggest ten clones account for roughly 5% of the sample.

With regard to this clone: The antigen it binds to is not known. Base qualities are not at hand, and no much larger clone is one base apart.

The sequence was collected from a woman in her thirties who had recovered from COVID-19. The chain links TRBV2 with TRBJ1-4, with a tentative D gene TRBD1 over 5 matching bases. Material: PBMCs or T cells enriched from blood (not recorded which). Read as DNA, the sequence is TGTGCCAGCGGGGGAGGGAATCGGGAAAAACTGTTTTTT. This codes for CASGGGNREKLFF.